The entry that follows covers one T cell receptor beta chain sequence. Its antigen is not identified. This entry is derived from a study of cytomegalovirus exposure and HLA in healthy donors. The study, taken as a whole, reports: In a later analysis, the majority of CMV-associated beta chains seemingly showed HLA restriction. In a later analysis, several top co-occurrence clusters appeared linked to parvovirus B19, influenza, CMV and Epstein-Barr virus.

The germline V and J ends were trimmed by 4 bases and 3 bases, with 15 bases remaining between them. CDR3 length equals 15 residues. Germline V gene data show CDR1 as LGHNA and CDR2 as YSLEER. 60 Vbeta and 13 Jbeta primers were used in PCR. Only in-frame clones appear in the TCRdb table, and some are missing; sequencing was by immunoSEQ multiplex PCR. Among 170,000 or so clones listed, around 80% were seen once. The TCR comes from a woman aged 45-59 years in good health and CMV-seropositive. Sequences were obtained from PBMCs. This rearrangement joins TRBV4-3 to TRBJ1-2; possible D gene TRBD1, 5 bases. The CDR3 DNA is TGCGCCAGCAGCCCTAAAGCAGGGAAGGACTATGGCTACACCTTC. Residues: CASSPKAGKDYGYTF.